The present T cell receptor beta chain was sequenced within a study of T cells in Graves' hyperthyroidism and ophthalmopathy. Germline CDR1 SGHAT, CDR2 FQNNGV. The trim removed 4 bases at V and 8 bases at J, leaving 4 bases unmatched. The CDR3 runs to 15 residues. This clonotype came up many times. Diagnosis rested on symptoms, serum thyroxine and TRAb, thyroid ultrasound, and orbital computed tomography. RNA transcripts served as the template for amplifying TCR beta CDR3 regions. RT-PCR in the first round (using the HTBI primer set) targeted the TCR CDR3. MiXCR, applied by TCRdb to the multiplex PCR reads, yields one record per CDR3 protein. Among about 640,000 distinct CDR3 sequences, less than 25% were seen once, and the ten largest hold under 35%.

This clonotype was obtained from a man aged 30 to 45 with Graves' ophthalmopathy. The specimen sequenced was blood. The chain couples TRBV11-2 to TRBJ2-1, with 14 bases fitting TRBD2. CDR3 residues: CASSWRLAGGDEQFF. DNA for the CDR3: TGTGCCAGCAGCTGGAGACTAGCGGGAGGGGATGAGCAGTTCTTC. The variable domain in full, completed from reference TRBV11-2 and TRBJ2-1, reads EAGVAQSPRYKIIEKRQSVAFWCNPISGHATLYWYQQILGQGPKLLIQFQNNGVVDDSQLPKDRFSAERLKGVDSTLKIQPAKLEDSAVYLCASSWRLAGGDEQFFGPGTRLTVL.